The clone carrying this T cell receptor (beta chain) appeared a few times. Antigen specificity is unknown. TCR beta libraries were built with iRepertoire HTBI primers and Arm-PCR of CDR3 regions. Via MiXCR, TCRdb re-called the multiplex PCR reads, giving one row per CDR3 protein. The table lists 300,000 to 500,000 distinct CDR3 sequences, around 21% of them singletons. These data come from a study of regulatory T cells in long-lasting Graves disease. CDR1 and CDR2 (germline): MDHEN, SYDVKM. Trimming removed 6 bases at V and 6 bases at J, with 17 bases between. The length of the CDR3 is 15 residues. Time point noted: persistent/refractory GD, antithyroid drugs over 5 years with positive TRAb. The TCR library was made from RNA extracted from PBMCs. Study conclusions and caveats: The study found lower TCR diversity in persistent Graves' patients than in newly diagnosed ones.

The sequence came from a female donor with Graves disease. V usage is TRBV28 and J usage is TRBJ1-4; TRBD1 is a possible D gene (6 bases). Sequenced here: peripheral blood mononuclear cells (PBMCs), sampled when the disease was refractory, from a patient treated with antithyroid drugs. CDR3 DNA sequence: TGTGCCAGCAGCTTGACACAGGGCGGCGATGAAAAACTGTTTTTT. Residues: CASSLTQGGDEKLFF.